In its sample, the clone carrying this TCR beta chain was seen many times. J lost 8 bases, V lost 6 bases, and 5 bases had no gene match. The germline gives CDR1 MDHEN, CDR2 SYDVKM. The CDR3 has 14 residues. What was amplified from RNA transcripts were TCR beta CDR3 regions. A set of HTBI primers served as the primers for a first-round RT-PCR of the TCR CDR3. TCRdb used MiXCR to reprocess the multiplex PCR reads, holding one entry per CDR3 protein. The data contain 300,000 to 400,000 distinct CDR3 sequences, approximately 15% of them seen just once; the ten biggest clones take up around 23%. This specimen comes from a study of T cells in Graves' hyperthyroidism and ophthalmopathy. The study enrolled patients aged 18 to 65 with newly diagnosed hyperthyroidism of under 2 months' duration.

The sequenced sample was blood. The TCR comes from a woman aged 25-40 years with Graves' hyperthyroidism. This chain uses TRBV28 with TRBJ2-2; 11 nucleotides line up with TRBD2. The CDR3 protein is CASRSTSGSGELFF. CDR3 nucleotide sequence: TGTGCCAGCAGGAGCACTAGCGGGAGTGGGGAGCTGTTTTTT.